The clone carrying this T cell receptor (beta chain) was detected a few times. The CDR3 length is 14 residues. Germline CDR1 reads SGHTA; CDR2 reads FQGNSA. V was clipped by 6 bases and J by 7 bases; unmatched bases: 7. The data derive from a study of shared clonotypes between healthy human individuals. On the study more broadly: In total, the donors were two women and a few men aged 18 to 49.

PBMC DNA, left unsorted, was sequenced on ten immunoSEQ deep assay plates. The method was immunoSEQ multiplex PCR; TCRdb's version includes in-frame clones alone and lacks a portion of them. The sample holds 470,000 or so clones, more than 65% seen once. The rearrangement links TRBV7-2 to TRBJ2-2, with 8 bases aligning to TRBD2. The sample taken for sequencing was PBMCs. The TCR was taken from a woman aged 40 to 50 in good health. Some clones in this sample may be carry-over from other donors' samples. The CDR3 nucleotides read TGTGCCAGCAGGCTTAGCGGGAATGACGGGGAGCTGTTTTTT. Protein: CASRLSGNDGELFF.